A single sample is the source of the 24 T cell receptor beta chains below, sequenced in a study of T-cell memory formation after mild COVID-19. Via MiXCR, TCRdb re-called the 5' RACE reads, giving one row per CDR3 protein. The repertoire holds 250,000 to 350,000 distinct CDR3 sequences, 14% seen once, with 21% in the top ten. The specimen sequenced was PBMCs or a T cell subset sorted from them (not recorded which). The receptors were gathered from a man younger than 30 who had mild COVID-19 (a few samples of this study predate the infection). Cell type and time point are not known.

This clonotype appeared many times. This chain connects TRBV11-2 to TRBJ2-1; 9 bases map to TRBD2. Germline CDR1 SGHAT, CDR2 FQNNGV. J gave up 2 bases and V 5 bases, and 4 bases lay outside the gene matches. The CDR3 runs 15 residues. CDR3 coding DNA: TGTGCCAGCAGCCTTAGCGGGGGTCCCTACAATGAGCAGTTCTTC. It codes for CASSLSGGPYNEQFF.

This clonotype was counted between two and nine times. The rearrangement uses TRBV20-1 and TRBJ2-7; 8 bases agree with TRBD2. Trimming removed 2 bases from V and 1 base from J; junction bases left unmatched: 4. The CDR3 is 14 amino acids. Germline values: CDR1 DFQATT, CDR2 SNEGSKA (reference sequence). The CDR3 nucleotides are TGCAGTGCTAGATTAGGCGGGGGGTCCTACGAGCAGTACGTC. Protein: CSARLGGGSYEQYV.

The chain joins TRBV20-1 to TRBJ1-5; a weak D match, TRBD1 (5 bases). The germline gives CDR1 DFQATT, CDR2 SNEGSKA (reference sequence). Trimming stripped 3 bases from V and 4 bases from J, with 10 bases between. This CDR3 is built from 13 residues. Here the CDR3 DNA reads TGCAGTGCTAGGGACACGGTGAATCAGCCCCAGCATTTT. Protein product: CSARDTVNQPQHF.

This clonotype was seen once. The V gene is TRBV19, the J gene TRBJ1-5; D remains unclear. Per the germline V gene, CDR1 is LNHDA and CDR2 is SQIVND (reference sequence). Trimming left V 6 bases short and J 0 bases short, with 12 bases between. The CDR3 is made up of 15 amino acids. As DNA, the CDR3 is TGTGCCAGTAGACCGTCCACGGGTAGCAATCAGCCCCAGCATTTT. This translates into CASRPSTGSNQPQHF.

CDR3 residues: CASSLRPKWELFF. As DNA, the CDR3 is TGTGCCAGCAGCCTCCGCCCTAAATGGGAGCTGTTTTTT. The chain combines TRBV21-1 with TRBJ2-2; no DNA check was done on the table's D call, TRBD1. TRBV21-1 is a pseudogene. CDR3 size: 13 residues.

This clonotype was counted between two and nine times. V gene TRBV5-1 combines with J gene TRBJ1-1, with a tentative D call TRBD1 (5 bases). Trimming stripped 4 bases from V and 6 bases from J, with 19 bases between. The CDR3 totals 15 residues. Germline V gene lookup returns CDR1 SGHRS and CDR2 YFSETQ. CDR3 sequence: CASSEPGGVRAEAFF. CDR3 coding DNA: TGCGCCAGCAGCGAACCGGGGGGGGTACGGGCTGAAGCTTTCTTT.

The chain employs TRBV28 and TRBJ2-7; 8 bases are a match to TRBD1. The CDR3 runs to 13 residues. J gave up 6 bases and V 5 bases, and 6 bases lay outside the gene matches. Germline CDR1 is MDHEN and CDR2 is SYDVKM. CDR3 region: CASSIGQGGEQYV. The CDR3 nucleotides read TGTGCCAGCAGTATTGGACAGGGCGGCGAGCAGTACGTC.

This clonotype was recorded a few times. CDR3 nucleotide sequence: TGTGCCAGCAGTTTGGTGGGAGACAATGAGCAGTTCTTC. It is translated as CASSLVGDNEQFF. V is TRBV27 and J is TRBJ2-1; a possible D gene is TRBD2 (5 bases). V lost 3 bases and J 5 bases, leaving 8 bases between the germline ends. Germline V gene data show CDR1 as MNHEY and CDR2 as SMNVEV (reference sequence). The length of the CDR3 is 13 residues.

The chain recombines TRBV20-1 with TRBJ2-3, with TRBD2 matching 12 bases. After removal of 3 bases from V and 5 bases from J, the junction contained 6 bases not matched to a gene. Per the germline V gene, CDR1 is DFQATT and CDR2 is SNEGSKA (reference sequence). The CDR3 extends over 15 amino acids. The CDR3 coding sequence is TGCAGTGCTAGGAGTCCTAGCGGGGGGGGAGATACGCAGTATTTT. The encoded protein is CSARSPSGGGDTQYF.

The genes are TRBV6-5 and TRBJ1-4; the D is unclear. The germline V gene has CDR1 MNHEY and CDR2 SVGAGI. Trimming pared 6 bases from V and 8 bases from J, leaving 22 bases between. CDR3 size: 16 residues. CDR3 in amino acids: CASRPSLDNTGEKLFF. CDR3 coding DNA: TGTGCCAGCAGACCTTCCCTAGACAACACGGGAGAAAAACTGTTTTTT.

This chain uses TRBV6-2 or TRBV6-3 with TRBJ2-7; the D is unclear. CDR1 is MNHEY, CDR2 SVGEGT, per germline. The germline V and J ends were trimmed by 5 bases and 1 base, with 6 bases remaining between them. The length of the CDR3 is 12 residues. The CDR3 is CASSGVSYEQYF. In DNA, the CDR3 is TGTGCCAGCAGTGGGGTATCCTACGAGCAGTACTTC.

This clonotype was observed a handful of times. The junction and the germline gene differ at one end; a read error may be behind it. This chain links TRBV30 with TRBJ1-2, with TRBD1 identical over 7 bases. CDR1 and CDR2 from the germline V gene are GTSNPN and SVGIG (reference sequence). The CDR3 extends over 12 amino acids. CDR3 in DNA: TGTGCCGGGAGGAAGGGGGCTTATGGCTACACCTTC. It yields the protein CAGRKGAYGYTF.

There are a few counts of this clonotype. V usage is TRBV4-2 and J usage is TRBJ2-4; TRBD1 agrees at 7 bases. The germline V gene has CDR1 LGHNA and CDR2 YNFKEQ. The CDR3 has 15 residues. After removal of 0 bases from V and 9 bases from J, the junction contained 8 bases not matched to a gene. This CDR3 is CASSQDRQGSGIQYF. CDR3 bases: TGTGCCAGCAGCCAAGACAGACAGGGAAGCGGCATTCAGTACTTC.

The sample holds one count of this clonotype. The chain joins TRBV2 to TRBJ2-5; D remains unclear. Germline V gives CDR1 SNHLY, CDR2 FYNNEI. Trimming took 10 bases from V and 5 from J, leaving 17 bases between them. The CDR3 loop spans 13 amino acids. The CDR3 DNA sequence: TGTGCCACCGGCCCACTCGCGGTGGAGACCCAGTACTTC. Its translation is CATGPLAVETQYF.

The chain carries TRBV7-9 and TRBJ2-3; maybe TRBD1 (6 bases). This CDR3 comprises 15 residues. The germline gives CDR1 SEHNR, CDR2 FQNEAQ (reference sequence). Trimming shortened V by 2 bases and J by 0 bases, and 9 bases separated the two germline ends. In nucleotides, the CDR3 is TGTGCCAGCAGCTTACGACAGGCCAGCACAGATACGCAGTATTTT. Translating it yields CASSLRQASTDTQYF. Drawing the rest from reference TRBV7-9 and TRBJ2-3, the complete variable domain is DTGVSQNPRHKITKRGQNVTFRCDPISEHNRLYWYRQTLGQGPEFLTYFQNEAQLEKSRLLSDRFSAERPKGSFSTLEIQRTEQGDSAMYLCASSLRQASTDTQYFGPGTRLTVL.

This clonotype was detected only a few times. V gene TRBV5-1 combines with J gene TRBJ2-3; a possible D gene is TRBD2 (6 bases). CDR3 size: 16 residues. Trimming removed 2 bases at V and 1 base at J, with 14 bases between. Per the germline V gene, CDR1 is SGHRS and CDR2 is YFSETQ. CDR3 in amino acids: CASSLNDGGGTDTQYF. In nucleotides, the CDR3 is TGCGCCAGCAGCTTAAATGACGGGGGAGGCACAGATACGCAGTATTTT. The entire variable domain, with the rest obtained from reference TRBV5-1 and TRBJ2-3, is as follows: KAGVTQTPRYLIKTRGQQVTLSCSPISGHRSVSWYQQTPGQGLQFLFEYFSETQRNKGNFPGRFSGRQFSNSRSEMNVSTLELGDSALYLCASSLNDGGGTDTQYFGPGTRLTVL.

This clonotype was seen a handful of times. This CDR3 is CASSSAGIEQFF. The DNA of the CDR3 is TGTGCCAGCAGCTCTGCTGGGATCGAGCAGTTCTTC. The chain carries TRBV7-9 and TRBJ2-1; D uncertain. This CDR3 spans 12 amino acids. Germline V CDR1 and CDR2: SEHNR, FQNEAQ (reference sequence). V was shortened by 4 bases and J by 10 bases, with 11 bases between the two germline ends.

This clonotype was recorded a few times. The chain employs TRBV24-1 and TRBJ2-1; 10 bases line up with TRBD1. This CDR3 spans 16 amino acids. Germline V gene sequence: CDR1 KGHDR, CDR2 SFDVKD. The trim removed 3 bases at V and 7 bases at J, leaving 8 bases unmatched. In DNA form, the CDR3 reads TGTGCCACCAGTGATACCGGGACAGGGGCGATGAATGAGCAGTTCTTC. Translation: CATSDTGTGAMNEQFF.

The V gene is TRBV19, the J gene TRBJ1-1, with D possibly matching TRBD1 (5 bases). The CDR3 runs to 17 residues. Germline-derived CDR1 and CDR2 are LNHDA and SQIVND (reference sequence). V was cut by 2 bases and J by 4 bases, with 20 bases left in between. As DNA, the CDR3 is TGTGCCAGTAGTATAATCTCAGGACGTCCAGGGTCCACTGAAGCTTTCTTT. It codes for CASSIISGRPGSTEAFF.

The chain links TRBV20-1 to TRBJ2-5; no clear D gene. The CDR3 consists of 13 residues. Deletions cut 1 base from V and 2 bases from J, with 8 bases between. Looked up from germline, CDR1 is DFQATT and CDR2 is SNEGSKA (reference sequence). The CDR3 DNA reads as TGCAGTGCTAGAGTCGGGCCTCAAGAGACCCAGTACTTC. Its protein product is CSARVGPQETQYF.

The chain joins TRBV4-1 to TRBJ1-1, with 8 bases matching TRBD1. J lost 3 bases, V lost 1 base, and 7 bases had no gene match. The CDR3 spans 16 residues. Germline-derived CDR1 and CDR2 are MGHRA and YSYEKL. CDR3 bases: TGCGCCAGCAGCCAAGGGACAGGGAGAGGGGACACTGAAGCTTTCTTT. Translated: CASSQGTGRGDTEAFF.

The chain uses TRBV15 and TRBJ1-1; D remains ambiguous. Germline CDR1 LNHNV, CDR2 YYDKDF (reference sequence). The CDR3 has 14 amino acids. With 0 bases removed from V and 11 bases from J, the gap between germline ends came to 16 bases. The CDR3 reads CATSRERETLGAFF. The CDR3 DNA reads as TGTGCCACCAGCAGAGAGAGGGAGACCCTGGGGGCTTTCTTT. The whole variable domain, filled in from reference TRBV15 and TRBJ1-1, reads DAMVIQNPRYQVTQFGKPVTLSCSQTLNHNVMYWYQQKSSQAPKLLFHYYDKDFNNEADTPDNFQSRRPNTSFCFLDIRSPGLGDTAMYLCATSRERETLGAFFGQGTRLTVV.

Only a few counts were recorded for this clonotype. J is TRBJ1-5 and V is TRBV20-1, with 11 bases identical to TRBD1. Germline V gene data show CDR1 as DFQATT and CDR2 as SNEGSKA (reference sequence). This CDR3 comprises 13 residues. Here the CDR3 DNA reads TGCAGCGGGGTGCGGGACAGGGGGATGCCCCAGCATTTT. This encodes CSGVRDRGMPQHF.

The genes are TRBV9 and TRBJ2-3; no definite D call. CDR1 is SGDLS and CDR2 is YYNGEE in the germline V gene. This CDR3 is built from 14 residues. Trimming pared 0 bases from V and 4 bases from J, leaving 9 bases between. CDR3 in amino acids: CASSVGVPPDTQYF. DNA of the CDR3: TGTGCCAGCAGCGTAGGGGTCCCTCCAGATACGCAGTATTTT.